This T cell receptor (beta chain) was found in a study of molecular identifiers for immune sequencing clone quantification. Using its own MiXCR run on the PCR reads, TCRdb lists one record per CDR3 protein. Of some 590,000 distinct CDR3 sequences listed, 25% are singletons. The CDR3 runs to 15 residues. Trimming took 3 bases from V and 3 from J; bases not matched to a gene: 6. V is TRBV12-3 or TRBV12-4 and J is TRBJ2-3; 7 positions agree with TRBD2. Specimen: naive CD8+ T cells from blood, with Jurkat cell RNA spiked in. Subset noted: FACS-sorted CD8+CD4-CCR7+CD45RA+ naive T cells. The sequence was collected from a human donor in good health. Some libraries in this study had Jurkat cell RNA spiked in. CDR3 sequence: CASSFGRQGTDTQYF. The CDR3 nucleotides are TGTGCCAGCAGTTTCGGGAGGCAGGGAACAGATACGCAGTATTTT.